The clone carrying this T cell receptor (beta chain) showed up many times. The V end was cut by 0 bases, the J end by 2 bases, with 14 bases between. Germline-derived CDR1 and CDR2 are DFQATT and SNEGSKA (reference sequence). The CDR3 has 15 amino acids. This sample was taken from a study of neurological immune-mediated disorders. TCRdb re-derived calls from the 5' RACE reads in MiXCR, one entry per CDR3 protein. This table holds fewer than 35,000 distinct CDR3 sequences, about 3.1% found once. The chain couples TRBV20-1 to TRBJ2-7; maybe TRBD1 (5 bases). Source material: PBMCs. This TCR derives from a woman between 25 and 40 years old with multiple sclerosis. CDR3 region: CSARDGQGRTYEQYF. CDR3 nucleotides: TGCAGTGCTAGAGATGGTCAGGGTCGAACCTACGAGCAGTACTTC.